Each of the 31 T cell receptor beta chains below was sequenced from the same sample in a study of blood T cell repertoires in COVID-19. Measured with immunoSEQ multiplex PCR; TCRdb has only the in-frame clones, and not every one. The sample has 150,000 to 200,000 clones, approximately 80% seen once; the top ten hold roughly 12%. The specimen sequenced was PBMCs or T cells enriched from blood (not recorded which). The source of these receptors is a man aged 50-59 years who had recovered from COVID-19.

This chain joins TRBV6-5 and TRBJ2-7; 8 bases are shared with TRBD1. Germline lookup yields CDR1 MNHEY and CDR2 SVGAGI. The CDR3 sequence is 15 residues long. V shed 0 bases, J shed 4 bases, and the junction held 5 bases outside the gene matches. DNA for the CDR3: TGTGCCAGCAGTTACTCCGGACAGGGCAAGTACGAGCAGTACTTC. This encodes CASSYSGQGKYEQYF.

The rearrangement links TRBV15 to TRBJ2-7, with a possible D match to TRBD1 (8 bases). The CDR3 has 16 residues. Looked up from germline, CDR1 is LNHNV and CDR2 is YYDKDF (reference sequence). Trimming removed 2 bases at V and 0 bases at J, with 14 bases between. The CDR3 coding sequence is TGTGCCACCAGCAGAATACAGGGGGGGATCTCCTACGAGCAGTACTTC. Translating gives CATSRIQGGISYEQYF.

The chain joins TRBV4-1 to TRBJ2-3; 14 bases align to TRBD2. The CDR3 runs 18 residues. V was pared by 1 base and J by 0 bases, with 3 bases of the junction left unmatched. CDR1 and CDR2 from the germline V gene are MGHRA and YSYEKL. This CDR3 reads CASSQGLAGGTSTDTQYF. In DNA form, the CDR3 reads TGCGCCAGCAGCCAAGGACTAGCGGGGGGGACTAGCACAGATACGCAGTATTTT.

This clone was recorded a few times. The CDR3 nucleotides are TGTGCCAGCAGCTTATGGGGAGCGATTTCACCCCTCCACTTT. Amino acids: CASSLWGAISPLHF. This chain links TRBV7-2 with TRBJ1-6, with unresolved D. Trimming took off 2 bases at V and 9 bases at J, with 11 bases between the two ends. This CDR3 comprises 14 residues. CDR1 is SGHTA, CDR2 FQGNSA, per germline. Supplemented by reference TRBV7-2 and TRBJ1-6, the full variable domain reads GAGVSQSPSNKVTEKGKDVELRCDPISGHTALYWYRQSLGQGLEFLIYFQGNSAPDKSGLPSDRFSAERTGGSVSTLTIQRTQQEDSAVYLCASSLWGAISPLHFGNGTRLTVT.

The genes are TRBV5-5 and TRBJ1-6; 8 bases align to TRBD1. Per the germline V gene, CDR1 is SGHKS and CDR2 is YYEKEE (reference sequence). This CDR3 region has 14 residues. V dropped 3 bases and J dropped 7; count of bases not matched to a gene: 3. The CDR3 sequence is CASSSDRGNSPLHF. CDR3 bases: TGTGCCAGCAGCTCCGACAGGGGCAATTCACCCCTCCACTTT.

The V gene is TRBV27, the J gene TRBJ2-7; 9 bases match TRBD1. J gave up 5 bases and V 2 bases, and 7 bases lay outside the gene matches. This CDR3 is built from 15 residues. Germline CDR1 reads MNHEY; CDR2 reads SMNVEV (reference sequence). The CDR3 DNA sequence: TGTGCCAGCAGTTTAGCGGGACAGGGTACCCACGAGCAGTACTTC. Translated: CASSLAGQGTHEQYF.

V usage is TRBV6-6 and J usage is TRBJ2-7; 7 nucleotides agree with TRBD2. The CDR3 contains 15 residues. V trimming: 6 bases; J trimming: 5 bases; junction bases outside the gene matches: 13. Germline CDR1 reads MNHNY; CDR2 reads SVGAGI (reference sequence). The CDR3 reads CASRFRREGTHEQYF. The DNA for the CDR3 is TGTGCCAGCAGATTCCGAAGGGAGGGGACCCACGAGCAGTACTTC.

A single count supports this clone. This sequence joins TRBV7-3 and TRBJ2-2, with D maybe TRBD2 (6 bases). In germline, CDR1 is SGHTA, CDR2 FQGTGA. V shed 5 bases and J shed 6 bases, with 10 bases lying between them. The CDR3 contains 13 residues. CDR3: CASSGGGSGELFF. The CDR3 nucleotides read TGTGCCAGCAGCGGGGGAGGTTCCGGGGAGCTGTTTTTT. The full variable domain, its missing parts supplied by reference TRBV7-3 and TRBJ2-2, is GAGVSQTPSNKVTEKGKYVELRCDPISGHTALYWYRQSLGQGPEFLIYFQGTGAADDSGLPNDRFFAVRPEGSVSTLKIQRTERGDSAVYLCASSGGGSGELFFGEGSRLTVL.

The rearrangement joins TRBV7-2 to TRBJ2-5, with D tentatively TRBD1 (6 bases). V was cut by 0 bases and J by 1 base, with 12 bases left in between. Germline CDR1 reads SGHTA; CDR2 reads FQGNSA. There are 16 residues in the CDR3. The CDR3 DNA reads as TGTGCCAGCAGCTTAGCGTGGCAGGGGCCCCAAGAGACCCAGTACTTC. It yields the protein CASSLAWQGPQETQYF.

V gene TRBV18 combines with J gene TRBJ1-5, with 8 bases fitting TRBD1. The V gene's germline CDR1 is KGHSH and CDR2 LQKENI. This CDR3 comprises 17 residues. V was pared by 6 bases and J by 0 bases, with 10 bases of the junction left unmatched. The CDR3 region has the DNA TGTGCCAGCTCCTACTTCGGGACAGGCTTTAGCAATCAGCCCCAGCATTTT. This codes for CASSYFGTGFSNQPQHF.

In this sample, this clone turned up a few times. The rearrangement joins TRBV5-6 to TRBJ1-1, with a tentative D call TRBD1 (5 bases). The CDR3 has 14 amino acids. The germline V gene has CDR1 SGHDT and CDR2 YYEEEE. Trimming left V 4 bases short and J 2 bases short, with 12 bases between. CDR3 sequence (DNA): TGTGCCAGCAGCGGCGGGGCTAGCAACACTGAAGCTTTCTTT. As protein: CASSGGASNTEAFF.

A single count supports this clone. V is TRBV30 and J is TRBJ1-1; D gene uncertain. Germline values: CDR1 GTSNPN, CDR2 SVGIG (reference sequence). V dropped 5 bases and J dropped 8 bases, with 9 bases sitting between them. There are 10 residues in the CDR3. CDR3 region: CAWVRGEAFF. DNA for the CDR3: TGTGCCTGGGTGAGAGGGGAAGCTTTCTTT.

The chain links TRBV20-1 to TRBJ2-1; TRBD2 matches 10 bases. Germline V lookup: CDR1 DFQATT, CDR2 SNEGSKA (reference sequence). J was trimmed by 6 bases and V by 3 bases; bases with no gene match: 5. There are 14 residues in the CDR3. CDR3 sequence: CSASSGGRVNEQFF. In DNA, the CDR3 is TGCAGTGCTAGTAGCGGGGGGCGGGTCAATGAGCAGTTCTTC.

In its sample, this clone was seen once. V and J are TRBV6-5 and TRBJ1-5, with TRBD1 matching 9 bases. Trimming took 5 bases from V and 7 from J; bases not matched to a gene: 9. Germline CDR1 reads MNHEY; CDR2 reads SVGAGI. This CDR3 is built from 15 residues. This CDR3 is CASSLRDREGQPQHF. CDR3 DNA sequence: TGTGCCAGCAGTCTCCGGGACAGGGAAGGGCAGCCCCAGCATTTT.

The V gene is TRBV7-2, the J gene TRBJ1-5; tentative D call: TRBD1 (5 bases). Germline V gene sequence: CDR1 SGHTA, CDR2 FQGNSA. This CDR3 is built from 15 residues. The V gene lost 5 bases and the J gene lost 5 bases, with 16 bases spanning the gap. The CDR3 sequence is CASSPAGGTYQPQHF. CDR3 bases: TGTGCCAGCAGCCCGGCGGGGGGGACCTATCAGCCCCAGCATTTT.

The rearrangement joins TRBV5-4 to TRBJ1-2; 9 bases map to TRBD1. The germline V gene has CDR1 SGHNT and CDR2 YYREEE (reference sequence). The V and J ends lost 4 bases and 3 bases, in that order; junction bases with no gene match: 7. CDR3 size: 15 residues. CDR3: CASSPGQGIDYGYTF. The DNA of the CDR3 is TGTGCCAGCAGCCCGGGACAGGGTATAGACTATGGCTACACCTTC.

The chain couples TRBV29-1 to TRBJ2-7; possibly TRBD1 for D (5 bases). This CDR3 comprises 13 residues. The V end was cut by 3 bases, the J end by 6 bases, with 15 bases between. Germline V gene sequence: CDR1 SQVTM, CDR2 ANQGSEA. The CDR3: CSVEGFSQGEQYF. Here the CDR3 DNA reads TGCAGCGTTGAGGGATTTAGTCAGGGCGAGCAGTACTTC.

This chain uses TRBV2 with TRBJ2-3; 7 bases align to TRBD2. The length of the CDR3 is 17 residues. Looked up from germline, CDR1 is SNHLY and CDR2 is FYNNEI. The V gene end was trimmed by 2 bases and the J gene end by 2 bases; junction bases not matched to a gene: 10. The CDR3 spells CASSELGLAAPTDTQYF. Written as DNA, the CDR3 is TGTGCCAGCAGTGAATTGGGCCTAGCGGCCCCCACAGATACGCAGTATTTT.

The chain combines TRBV19 with TRBJ2-7, with a possible D match to TRBD1 (6 bases). Germline CDR1 and CDR2: LNHDA and SQIVND (reference sequence). The CDR3 is 14 amino acids. V was shortened by 5 bases and J by 3 bases, with 14 bases between the two germline ends. CDR3 sequence: CASSPRTVDYEQYF. CDR3 bases: TGTGCCAGTAGTCCTAGGACAGTTGACTACGAGCAGTACTTC.

The V call is TRBV19, the J call TRBJ2-3; 8 bases fit TRBD2. Germline V CDR1 and CDR2: LNHDA, SQIVND (reference sequence). Trimming took 6 bases from V and 1 from J; bases not matched to a gene: 3. CDR3 length: 14 amino acids. The CDR3 spells CASRRAGGTDTQYF. The DNA of the CDR3 is TGTGCCAGTAGACGAGCGGGGGGCACAGATACGCAGTATTTT.

The rearrangement links TRBV11-2 to TRBJ2-5; D remains ambiguous. Trimming left V 1 base short and J 0 bases short, with 12 bases between. The CDR3 extends over 16 amino acids. The germline gives CDR1 SGHAT, CDR2 FQNNGV. The CDR3 DNA reads TGTGCCAGCAGCTTAGTTCGTGACTCGTACCAAGAGACCCAGTACTTC. This encodes CASSLVRDSYQETQYF.

The J gene is TRBJ1-1, the V gene TRBV18, with TRBD1 identical over 8 bases. Germline CDR1 reads KGHSH; CDR2 reads LQKENI. This CDR3 is built from 15 residues. V lost 0 bases, J lost 4 bases, and 4 bases stayed unmatched. CDR3 sequence: CASSPPPRGPTEAFF. CDR3 nucleotides: TGTGCCAGCTCACCACCGCCCAGGGGGCCCACTGAAGCTTTCTTT.

A few counts support this clone. The chain joins TRBV12-3 or TRBV12-4 to TRBJ1-2; D gene unclear. This CDR3 contains 13 residues. Trimming shortened V by 2 bases and J by 7 bases, and 11 bases separated the two germline ends. The chain's CDR3 is CASSLSGVRGYTF. As DNA, the CDR3 is TGTGCCAGCAGTTTATCCGGGGTTCGTGGCTACACCTTC.

The chain couples TRBV6-5 to TRBJ1-1, with a weak D call TRBD1 (6 bases). The CDR3 contains 15 residues. The germline V gene encodes CDR1 MNHEY and CDR2 SVGAGI. V shed 0 bases and J shed 1 base, with 9 bases lying between them. DNA for the CDR3: TGTGCCAGCAGTTACTCGCAGGGGAAGAACACTGAAGCTTTCTTT. It translates to CASSYSQGKNTEAFF.

The gene calls are TRBV4-3 and TRBJ2-1; weak D call: TRBD1 (6 bases). The length of the CDR3 is 14 residues. Trimming left V 3 bases short and J 3 bases short, with 9 bases between. In germline, CDR1 is LGHNA, CDR2 YSLEER. The CDR3 spells CASSHQGLYNEQFF. CDR3 in DNA: TGCGCCAGCAGCCACCAGGGGCTCTACAATGAGCAGTTCTTC.

V usage is TRBV2 and J usage is TRBJ1-4; D uncertain. V was trimmed by 1 base and J by 8 bases, leaving 11 bases between them. The CDR3 runs 14 residues. Germline-derived CDR1 and CDR2 are SNHLY and FYNNEI. CDR3 nucleotides: TGTGCCAGCAGTGAAGTACGGAGGGTCGAAAAACTGTTTTTT. It codes for CASSEVRRVEKLFF.

J is TRBJ2-5 and V is TRBV6-2 or TRBV6-3; the D gene is possibly TRBD2 (6 bases). CDR1 and CDR2 (germline): MNHEY, SVGEGT. The CDR3 sequence is 14 residues long. Trimming removed 3 bases at V and 5 bases at J, with 13 bases between. The CDR3 loop is CASSYGTAVETQYF. The CDR3 DNA reads TGTGCCAGCAGTTATGGGACTGCGGTGGAGACCCAGTACTTC.

The V gene is TRBV5-6, the J gene TRBJ1-2, with 9 positions matching TRBD1. Looked up from germline, CDR1 is SGHDT and CDR2 is YYEEEE. The V and J ends lost 3 bases and 3 bases, in that order; junction bases with no gene match: 3. The CDR3 loop spans 14 amino acids. The CDR3 reads CASSSNRGHYGYTF. The CDR3 bases are TGTGCCAGCAGCTCGAACAGGGGGCACTATGGCTACACCTTC. Variable domain in full (rest from reference TRBV5-6 and TRBJ1-2): DAGVTQSPTHLIKTRGQQVTLRCSPKSGHDTVSWYQQALGQGPQFIFQYYEEEERQRGNFPDRFSGHQFPNYSSELNVNALLLGDSALYLCASSSNRGHYGYTFGSGTRLTVV.

The chain combines TRBV19 with TRBJ1-2, with 7 bases that match TRBD1. The CDR3 has 11 amino acids. V shed 7 bases, J shed 12 bases, and the junction held 8 bases outside the gene matches. Per the germline V gene, CDR1 is LNHDA and CDR2 is SQIVND (reference sequence). The CDR3 here is CASTGTETHTF. CDR3 in DNA: TGTGCCAGTACTGGGACAGAGACGCACACCTTC.

The rearrangement uses TRBV19 and TRBJ1-1; D gene unclear. Trimming stripped 1 base from V and 2 bases from J, with 11 bases between. This CDR3 is 15 amino acids long. Germline values: CDR1 LNHDA, CDR2 SQIVND (reference sequence). This CDR3 reads CASSIVEAGNTEAFF. DNA of the CDR3: TGTGCCAGTAGTATAGTGGAGGCCGGTAACACTGAAGCTTTCTTT. Variable domain in full (rest from reference TRBV19 and TRBJ1-1): DGGITQSPKYLFRKEGQNVTLSCEQNLNHDAMYWYRQDPGQGLRLIYYSQIVNDFQKGDIAEGYSVSREKKESFPLTVTSAQKNPTAFYLCASSIVEAGNTEAFFGQGTRLTVV.

Only one count was recorded for this clone. The genes are TRBV2 and TRBJ2-7; 10 bases are a match to TRBD1. The germline V gene encodes CDR1 SNHLY and CDR2 FYNNEI. V lost 5 bases, J lost 0 bases, and 10 bases stayed unmatched. The CDR3 extends over 17 amino acids. The chain's CDR3 is CASSPGQGNHRSYEQYF. CDR3 bases: TGTGCCAGCAGTCCGGGACAGGGGAATCACCGCTCCTACGAGCAGTACTTC.